This TCR beta chain is drawn from a study of OX40 agonist ivuxolimab in advanced cancers. Generated by immunoSEQ multiplex PCR, the TCRdb table keeps only in-frame clones and is missing some. This sample has 35,000 to 50,000 clones; 70% to 85% occur once, and the top ten carry 20% to 25%. Germline CDR1 is LNHDA and CDR2 is SQIVND (reference sequence). The CDR3 is made up of 16 amino acids. Trimming took 5 bases from V and 0 from J, leaving 16 bases between them. This sequence originates from an adult with an advanced solid tumor such as melanoma, head and neck, liver or kidney cancer. The chain has TRBV19 and TRBJ1-1; a possible D gene is TRBD1 (5 bases). This specimen was CD4+ or CD8+ T cells sorted from blood, taken in a trial of the OX40 agonist ivuxolimab. CDR3 DNA: TGTGCCAGTAGTTCCCCCCGACAGAGGGTGAACACTGAAGCTTTCTTT. It yields the protein CASSSPRQRVNTEAFF.